These 24 T cell receptor beta chains came from one sample sequenced in a study of T cell responses to AZD1222 COVID-19 vaccine. Clones were sequenced by immunoSEQ multiplex PCR, and TCRdb holds only the in-frame ones, with some missing. The sample consists of tens of thousands of clones, roughly 90% of them appearing once. The source material was peripheral blood, sampled on day 0 of AZD1222 vaccination. Every receptor here comes from an adult in good health.

The V and J genes are TRBV7-9 and TRBJ1-6, with D perhaps matching TRBD1 (6 bases). The CDR3 covers 12 residues. Germline lookup yields CDR1 SEHNR and CDR2 FQNEAQ (reference sequence). V lost 3 bases, J lost 14 bases, and 11 bases lay in between. The CDR3 region is CASSFTDRTLHF. Here the CDR3 DNA reads TGTGCCAGCAGCTTTACTGACAGGACCCTCCACTTT.

The rearrangement links TRBV10-1 to TRBJ1-6; TRBD1 agrees at 7 bases. Germline V lookup: CDR1 WNHNN, CDR2 SYGVQD (reference sequence). The junction had 11 bases not matched to a gene; V was cut back by 8 bases and J by 7 bases. The CDR3 is 15 amino acids. DNA for the CDR3: TGCGCCAGCCATAAACAGGGGCTCAGGAATTCACCCCTCCACTTT. Translating gives CASHKQGLRNSPLHF.

The CDR3 DNA sequence: TGTGCCAGCAGTTACTCGTCATTCAGGGAAAACTATGGCTACACCTTC. Its translation: CASSYSSFRENYGYTF. This sequence joins TRBV6-6 and TRBJ1-2; D is perhaps TRBD1 (5 bases). The CDR3 extends over 16 amino acids. The ends were cut back, 0 bases at V and 2 bases at J, with 13 bases in the middle. CDR1 MNHNY and CDR2 SVGAGI come from the germline V gene (reference sequence).

This clone appeared once. The chain combines TRBV28 with TRBJ1-2, with 7 bases aligning to TRBD1. V was pared by 6 bases and J by 8 bases, with 9 bases of the junction left unmatched. The length of the CDR3 is 13 residues. The germline CDR1 and CDR2 sequences are MDHEN and SYDVKM. CDR3 bases: TGTGCCAGCAGCCTAGACAGGGAAGAAGGCTACACCTTC. The encoded protein is CASSLDREEGYTF.

The rearrangement links TRBV3-1 (or the pseudogene TRBV3-2) to TRBJ2-7, with TRBD2 matching over 8 bases. CDR1 and CDR2 from the germline V gene are LGHDT and YNNKEL (reference sequence). This CDR3 has 17 amino acids. The junction had 12 bases not matched to a gene; V was cut back by 3 bases and J by 2 bases. CDR3 sequence (DNA): TGTGCCAGCAGCCACCTCCCCGGGACTAGGGTCCCCTACGAGCAGTACTTC. This gives the protein CASSHLPGTRVPYEQYF.

This clone was recorded once. V usage is TRBV7-3 and J usage is TRBJ2-1; D perhaps matches TRBD2 (6 bases). The CDR3 runs to 16 residues. From germline, CDR1 is SGHTA and CDR2 FQGTGA. With 5 bases removed from V and 5 bases from J, the gap between germline ends came to 19 bases. The CDR3 region is CASSHEYGGGDNEQFF. The CDR3 DNA is TGTGCCAGCAGCCACGAATACGGGGGTGGAGACAATGAGCAGTTCTTC.

The count of this clone is one. The chain carries TRBV2 and TRBJ2-5; no clear D gene. V lost 1 base, J lost 3 bases, and 9 bases lay in between. Germline values: CDR1 SNHLY, CDR2 FYNNEI. The CDR3 extends over 14 amino acids. CDR3 nucleotides: TGTGCCAGCAGTGAAGACGTAGGGAAAGAGACCCAGTACTTC. Protein: CASSEDVGKETQYF.

The chain carries TRBV5-1 and TRBJ2-7, with D possibly TRBD2 on 6 matching bases. CDR3 size: 15 residues. The V gene lost 4 bases and the J gene lost 4 bases, with 18 bases spanning the gap. CDR1 and CDR2 from the germline V gene are SGHRS and YFSETQ. This CDR3 is CASSPSRGETYEQYF. DNA of the CDR3: TGCGCCAGCAGCCCCTCTCGCGGGGAGACTTACGAGCAGTACTTC.

The J gene is TRBJ2-7, the V gene TRBV5-4, with D possibly matching TRBD2 (6 bases). The ends were cut back, 0 bases at V and 3 bases at J, with 10 bases in the middle. Germline lookup yields CDR1 SGHNT and CDR2 YYREEE (reference sequence). This CDR3 region has 14 residues. CDR3 sequence: CASSLGGEHYEQYF. The CDR3 nucleotides read TGTGCCAGCAGCTTGGGCGGGGAGCACTACGAGCAGTACTTC.

J is TRBJ1-6 and V is TRBV7-9; tentatively, D is TRBD1 (5 bases). V dropped 4 bases and J dropped 8 bases, with 9 bases sitting between them. The germline V gene has CDR1 SEHNR and CDR2 FQNEAQ (reference sequence). This CDR3 contains 13 residues. DNA for the CDR3: TGTGCCAGCAGCTCAAGGGGATATTCACCCCTCCACTTT. This encodes CASSSRGYSPLHF.

This rearrangement joins TRBV2 to TRBJ2-7; possible D gene TRBD2, 7 bases. The V gene lost 5 bases and the J gene lost 7 bases, with 9 bases spanning the gap. This CDR3 has 11 residues. Germline V CDR1 and CDR2: SNHLY, FYNNEI. CDR3 DNA: TGTGCCAGCAGTAGGGGGGGAGAGCAGTACTTC. This translates into CASSRGGEQYF.

This chain uses TRBV7-2 with TRBJ1-2; D is undetermined. The V end lost 5 bases, the J end lost 3 bases, and 16 bases lay between the germline ends. From germline, CDR1 is SGHTA and CDR2 FQGNSA. The CDR3 sequence is 15 residues long. CDR3 protein: CASSQPREGYYGYTF. CDR3 nucleotide sequence: TGTGCCAGCAGCCAACCCCGGGAGGGTTACTATGGCTACACCTTC. The variable domain in full, completed from reference TRBV7-2 and TRBJ1-2, reads GAGVSQSPSNKVTEKGKDVELRCDPISGHTALYWYRQSLGQGLEFLIYFQGNSAPDKSGLPSDRFSAERTGGSVSTLTIQRTQQEDSAVYLCASSQPREGYYGYTFGSGTRLTVV.

In this sample, this clone turned up a few times. The rearrangement links TRBV7-3 to TRBJ1-1; 9 nucleotides match TRBD1. Losses at the gene ends were 4 bases for V and 0 bases for J; bases not matched to a gene: 15. CDR3 size: 19 residues. Per the germline V gene, CDR1 is SGHTA and CDR2 is FQGTGA. CDR3 in amino acids: CASSYDHFRDRDLNTEAFF. The CDR3 DNA reads TGTGCCAGCAGCTACGACCACTTCCGGGACAGGGACTTGAACACTGAAGCTTTCTTT. Full variable domain (remainder filled in from reference TRBV7-3 and TRBJ1-1): GAGVSQTPSNKVTEKGKYVELRCDPISGHTALYWYRQSLGQGPEFLIYFQGTGAADDSGLPNDRFFAVRPEGSVSTLKIQRTERGDSAVYLCASSYDHFRDRDLNTEAFFGQGTRLTVV.

The chain joins TRBV7-3 to TRBJ1-1, with a weak D call TRBD1 (6 bases). CDR1 is SGHTA, CDR2 FQGTGA, per germline. The CDR3 extends over 15 amino acids. Trimming took 3 bases from V and 1 from J, leaving 12 bases between them. The CDR3, as DNA: TGTGCCAGCAGCTTCTTGGGGGGCAAGAACACTGAAGCTTTCTTT. Its translation: CASSFLGGKNTEAFF.

This clone was recorded many times. This chain uses TRBV27 with TRBJ2-1, with a possible D match to TRBD2 (6 bases). In germline, CDR1 is MNHEY, CDR2 SMNVEV (reference sequence). The V end was cut by 4 bases, the J end by 0 bases, with 13 bases between. This CDR3 has 16 residues. The CDR3 coding sequence is TGTGCCAGCAGTTCTAATCCCGGGAGCTCCTACAATGAGCAGTTCTTC. It encodes CASSSNPGSSYNEQFF.

The chain uses TRBV7-8 and TRBJ2-4, with D perhaps matching TRBD1 (5 bases). V was shortened by 1 base and J by 0 bases, with 10 bases between the two germline ends. Per germline, CDR1 SGHVS and CDR2 FQNEAQ. There are 16 residues in the CDR3. CDR3 nucleotide sequence: TGTGCCAGCAGCTTAGAAGGACATCTAGCCAAAAACATTCAGTACTTC. Its protein is CASSLEGHLAKNIQYF.

The gene calls are TRBV29-1 and TRBJ1-2; 12 bases align to TRBD1. Germline trimming cut 5 bases from V and 8 bases from J; bases unmatched to any gene: 21. Germline CDR1 SQVTM, CDR2 ANQGSEA. There are 18 residues in the CDR3. In DNA, the CDR3 is TGCAGCGTTTCCAACGATTTGAGGCGGGACAGGGGGCGACGGGGCTACACCTTC. Its translation: CSVSNDLRRDRGRRGYTF.

The CDR3 region is CATQRGGETQYF. For the CDR3, the DNA is TGTGCCACCCAAAGGGGCGGGGAGACCCAGTACTTC. The chain has TRBV6-5 and TRBJ2-5; either TRBD1 or TRBD2 may supply D (5 bases each). V lost 10 bases to trimming and J lost 5 bases, with 14 bases between them. Per the germline V gene, CDR1 is MNHEY and CDR2 is SVGAGI. There are 12 residues in the CDR3.

The chain combines TRBV29-1 with TRBJ1-4; a weak D match, TRBD1 (5 bases). This CDR3 region has 10 residues. The V gene's germline CDR1 is SQVTM and CDR2 ANQGSEA. V gave up 4 bases and J gave up 8 bases, with 5 bases separating them. The CDR3 protein is CSVGDEKLFF. The CDR3 DNA follows: TGCAGCGTTGGGGACGAAAAACTGTTTTTT.

The CDR3: CAIANNDNQPQHF. DNA for the CDR3: TGTGCCATCGCCAACAACGACAATCAGCCCCAGCATTTT. J is TRBJ1-5 and V is TRBV10-3; D remains unclear. V gave up 8 bases and J gave up 3 bases, with 11 bases separating them. There are 13 residues in the CDR3. Looked up from germline, CDR1 is ENHRY and CDR2 is SYGVKD.

CDR3 amino acids: CASNRVYTEAFF. CDR3 DNA: TGTGCCAGCAACAGGGTTTACACTGAAGCTTTCTTT. V gene TRBV12-3 or TRBV12-4 combines with J gene TRBJ1-1; perhaps TRBD1 as D (6 bases). The CDR3 has 12 residues. Trimming took off 7 bases at V and 3 bases at J, with 9 bases between the two ends.

This sequence joins TRBV4-1 and TRBJ2-5; D remains unclear. There are 13 residues in the CDR3. V dropped 0 bases and J dropped 3 bases, with 5 bases sitting between them. From germline, CDR1 is MGHRA and CDR2 YSYEKL. The CDR3 region is CASSQDAEETQYF. The CDR3, as DNA: TGCGCCAGCAGCCAAGATGCTGAAGAGACCCAGTACTTC.

V is TRBV20-1 and J is TRBJ1-1; D gene uncertain. V was trimmed by 3 bases and J by 2 bases, leaving 4 bases between them. Germline lookup yields CDR1 DFQATT and CDR2 SNEGSKA (reference sequence). This CDR3 is 11 amino acids long. The CDR3 reads CSASTNTEAFF. DNA for the CDR3: TGCAGTGCTAGCACCAACACTGAAGCTTTCTTT.

By share, this clone counts as medium-sized (0.01 to 0.1%). The chain combines TRBV19 with TRBJ2-7; no clear D gene. This CDR3 is 14 amino acids long. Looked up from germline, CDR1 is LNHDA and CDR2 is SQIVND (reference sequence). V was trimmed by 7 bases and J by 6 bases, leaving 19 bases between them. CDR3 region: CASIEIESGPEQYF. The CDR3 region has the DNA TGTGCCAGTATCGAAATTGAGTCTGGGCCCGAGCAGTACTTC.